This T cell receptor (beta chain) stems from a study of shared clonotypes between healthy human individuals. Study-level points and caveats: A small donor pool kept down the genetic and exposure-history diversity that was represented. Clonotypes that were shared across a few donors made up about 4.5% of naive CD4 clonotypes.

Terminally differentiated effector memory CD45RA+ cells were left out of the naive CD8 fraction, which was CD45RO-negative and positively selected for CCR7. How the authors handled the data: As immunoSEQ supplied junction-only sequences (without quality scores), filtering differed. Here immunoSEQ multiplex PCR was the method, and the copy in TCRdb shows in-frame clones only, minus some. V, J and clone size are those of that table, while D and trimming were read from the DNA. The profile shows around 2,000,000 clones, about 95% of them singletons. Points on this clone: Its target is unknown.

The germline V and J ends were trimmed by 4 bases and 2 bases, with 19 bases remaining between them. From germline, CDR1 is SEHNR and CDR2 FQNEAQ (reference sequence). CDR3 size: 17 residues. This receptor was obtained from a man aged 18-30 years in good health. The chain uses TRBV7-9 and TRBJ2-3; D tentatively reads TRBD1 or TRBD2 (5 bases each). The specimen was naive CD8+ T cells sorted from blood. For the CDR3, the DNA is TGTGCCAGCAGCTCCCCGATGGGGGATCGGGACACAGATACGCAGTATTTT. It specifies CASSSPMGDRDTDTQYF.